The 20 T cell receptor beta chains given below trace back to one sample, sequenced in a study of spatial heterogeneity in lung cancer. Regarding time point: sample taken at primary tumor resection. MiXCR was run by TCRdb on the 5' RACE reads, yielding one entry per CDR3 protein. The table has tens of thousands of distinct CDR3 sequences, about 7.8% seen once. Sequences were derived from PBMCs, sampled at surgery. The source of these receptors is a male donor with early-stage non-small cell lung cancer.

This clonotype was seen only a few times. The chain is built from TRBV10-3 and TRBJ1-1; TRBD1 agrees at 12 bases. The germline gives CDR1 ENHRY, CDR2 SYGVKD. J lost 4 bases, V lost 4 bases, and 4 bases had no gene match. The CDR3 is 15 amino acids. The CDR3, as DNA: TGTGCCATCAGTGGGGGGACAGGGGGCCTCACTGAAGCTTTCTTT. It specifies CAISGGTGGLTEAFF.

This clonotype was picked up many times. The rearrangement links TRBV7-2 to TRBJ1-6; maybe TRBD1 (6 bases). CDR1 and CDR2 (germline): SGHTA, FQGNSA. V was shortened by 1 base and J by 9 bases, with 13 bases between the two germline ends. The CDR3 consists of 15 residues. The CDR3 spells CASSLVAGEVSPLHF. The DNA for the CDR3 is TGTGCCAGCAGCTTAGTGGCAGGGGAGGTTTCACCCCTCCACTTT.

This clonotype has at least ten counts. CDR3 DNA: TGTGCCAGCAGTTGGACTAGCGGGACCCACGAGCAGTACTTC. Protein product: CASSWTSGTHEQYF. This chain joins TRBV2 and TRBJ2-7; 12 bases match TRBD2. CDR1 and CDR2 (germline): SNHLY, FYNNEI. Trimming took 5 bases from V and 5 from J; bases not matched to a gene: 4. This CDR3 comprises 14 residues.

This clonotype was detected many times. The chain uses TRBV7-6 and TRBJ2-1, with 11 nucleotides matching TRBD2. This CDR3 is 17 amino acids long. CDR1 is SGHVS, CDR2 FNYEAQ, per germline. After removal of 2 bases from V and 1 base from J, the junction contained 4 bases not matched to a gene. CDR3 sequence: CASSLSSGGVSYNEQFF. CDR3 nucleotides: TGTGCCAGCAGCTTAAGTAGCGGGGGGGTTTCCTACAATGAGCAGTTCTTC. Full variable domain (rest looked up from reference TRBV7-6 and TRBJ2-1): GAGVSQSPRYKVTKRGQDVALRCDPISGHVSLYWYRQALGQGPEFLTYFNYEAQQDKSGLPNDRFSAERPEGSISTLTIQRTEQRDSAMYRCASSLSSGGVSYNEQFFGPGTRLTVL.

The sample holds many counts of this clonotype. This chain connects TRBV6-5 to TRBJ2-2, with TRBD2 identical over 9 bases. The CDR3 is 16 amino acids. Trimming took 6 bases from V and 5 from J; bases not matched to a gene: 10. Looked up from germline, CDR1 is MNHEY and CDR2 is SVGAGI. CDR3: CASRLAASGRTGELFF. CDR3 bases: TGTGCCAGCAGACTCGCCGCCAGCGGGAGGACCGGGGAGCTGTTTTTT.

This clonotype occurred many times. The gene calls are TRBV5-1 and TRBJ1-1, with 10 bases that match TRBD1. V was clipped by 4 bases and J by 4 bases; unmatched bases: 7. The CDR3 is 15 amino acids. Germline V CDR1 and CDR2: SGHRS, YFSETQ. The CDR3 loop is CASSRDRGQGTEAFF. In nucleotides, the CDR3 is TGCGCCAGCAGCCGCGACAGGGGGCAGGGCACTGAAGCTTTCTTT.

This clonotype came up many times. The chain links TRBV7-9 to TRBJ2-7; 9 bases match TRBD1. V shed 4 bases and J 4 bases; nucleotides not matched to a gene: 8. There are 15 residues in the CDR3. In germline, CDR1 is SEHNR, CDR2 FQNEAQ (reference sequence). This CDR3 is CASSSTYRGQYEQYF. In nucleotides, the CDR3 is TGTGCCAGCAGCTCAACTTACAGGGGGCAGTACGAGCAGTACTTC.

This clonotype has just a few counts. The chain is built from TRBV5-1 and TRBJ2-5, with unresolved D. The CDR3 sequence is 13 residues long. Between the trimmed V and J ends, which lost 4 bases and 5 bases, there was a span of 12 bases. Looked up from germline, CDR1 is SGHRS and CDR2 is YFSETQ. The CDR3 DNA is TGCGCCAGCAGCCCTACCCCCCCGGAGACCCAGTACTTC. The encoded protein is CASSPTPPETQYF.

This clonotype was seen a few times. The rearrangement uses TRBV5-1 and TRBJ1-1; D is perhaps TRBD1 (5 bases). Per germline, CDR1 SGHRS and CDR2 YFSETQ. The CDR3 spans 12 residues. V lost 9 bases and J lost 1, with 10 bases in between. The CDR3: CANFRGNTEAFF. DNA for the CDR3: TGCGCCAATTTTAGGGGGAACACTGAAGCTTTCTTT.

This sequence joins TRBV18 and TRBJ1-1; 12 bases map to TRBD1. The trim removed 6 bases at V and 3 bases at J, leaving 8 bases unmatched. Germline V gene sequence: CDR1 KGHSH, CDR2 LQKENI. The CDR3 length is 16 residues. This chain's CDR3 is CASSLGTGGADTEAFF. The CDR3 region has the DNA TGTGCCAGCTCCCTCGGGACAGGGGGCGCGGACACTGAAGCTTTCTTT.

This clonotype was picked up many times. The V and J genes are TRBV29-1 and TRBJ2-1, with unresolved D. The germline CDR1 and CDR2 sequences are SQVTM and ANQGSEA. V dropped 7 bases and J dropped 0 bases, with 10 bases sitting between them. CDR3 length: 13 amino acids. The CDR3 region has the DNA TGCAGCGGGATCTCGAACTCCTACAATGAGCAGTTCTTC. Translation: CSGISNSYNEQFF.

This clonotype was recorded many times. This chain joins TRBV7-2 and TRBJ1-2, with D possibly being TRBD1 (6 bases). The length of the CDR3 is 15 residues. Germline CDR1 is SGHTA and CDR2 is FQGNSA. Between the trimmed V and J ends, which lost 1 base and 4 bases, there was a span of 13 bases. The CDR3 sequence is CASSLGIQGSYGYTF. The CDR3, as DNA: TGTGCCAGCAGCTTAGGCATCCAGGGGTCCTATGGCTACACCTTC. The full variable domain, in which reference TRBV7-2 and TRBJ1-2 provide the parts outside the CDR3, is GAGVSQSPSNKVTEKGKDVELRCDPISGHTALYWYRQSLGQGLEFLIYFQGNSAPDKSGLPSDRFSAERTGGSVSTLTIQRTQQEDSAVYLCASSLGIQGSYGYTFGSGTRLTVV.

V is TRBV7-2 and J is TRBJ2-4; D might be TRBD1 (6 bases). Trimming took off 1 base at V and 6 bases at J, with 7 bases between the two ends. CDR1 SGHTA and CDR2 FQGNSA come from the germline V gene. This CDR3 is 13 amino acids long. Here the CDR3 DNA reads TGTGCCAGCAGCTTAGAAGGGGGAAACATTCAGTACTTC. Residues: CASSLEGGNIQYF. Full variable domain (missing parts from reference TRBV7-2 and TRBJ2-4): GAGVSQSPSNKVTEKGKDVELRCDPISGHTALYWYRQSLGQGLEFLIYFQGNSAPDKSGLPSDRFSAERTGGSVSTLTIQRTQQEDSAVYLCASSLEGGNIQYFGAGTRLSVL.

This clonotype was seen ten or more times. J is TRBJ1-2 and V is TRBV4-3, with D unresolved. This CDR3 is 15 amino acids long. V lost 1 base to trimming and J lost 3 bases, with 12 bases between them. Germline CDR1 is LGHNA and CDR2 is YSLEER. CDR3 DNA sequence: TGCGCCAGCAGCCAAGGCGGACTTAACGACTATGGCTACACCTTC. Protein: CASSQGGLNDYGYTF.

The chain employs TRBV11-2 and TRBJ2-6; D ambiguous. This CDR3 contains 15 residues. The V gene lost 4 bases and the J gene lost 0 bases, with 7 bases spanning the gap. The V gene's germline CDR1 is SGHAT and CDR2 FQNNGV. The CDR3, as DNA: TGTGCCAGCAGCTACCAACTCTCTGGGGCCAACGTCCTGACTTTC. As protein: CASSYQLSGANVLTF.

The sample holds many counts of this clonotype. The rearrangement joins TRBV7-6 to TRBJ1-1; D call uncertain. CDR1 and CDR2 (germline): SGHVS, FNYEAQ. This CDR3 has 15 amino acids. Trimming shortened V by 5 bases and J by 0 bases, and 13 bases separated the two germline ends. The CDR3: CASSPLELLNTEAFF. The CDR3 coding sequence is TGTGCCAGCAGCCCCCTGGAACTTCTGAACACTGAAGCTTTCTTT.

This clonotype was counted at least ten times. The gene calls are TRBV4-3 and TRBJ1-4; D unclear. Germline lookup yields CDR1 LGHNA and CDR2 YSLEER. V was clipped by 0 bases and J by 8 bases, with 16 bases between them. The CDR3 is 16 amino acids. CDR3 DNA: TGCGCCAGCAGCCAAGAGCCCCGATCGGTTTCCGAAAAACTGTTTTTT. Translating gives CASSQEPRSVSEKLFF.

The chain employs TRBV6-6 and TRBJ2-1; D possibly corresponds to TRBD1 (5 bases). CDR3 size: 14 residues. The V end was cut by 4 bases, the J end by 8 bases, with 15 bases between. Germline CDR1 reads MNHNY; CDR2 reads SVGAGI (reference sequence). The CDR3 here is CASSSPFDSYEQFF. In DNA form, the CDR3 reads TGTGCCAGCAGTTCCCCCTTCGACAGTTATGAGCAGTTCTTC.

J is TRBJ1-5 and V is TRBV3-1; D call uncertain. CDR3 length equals 13 residues. Germline V gene sequence: CDR1 LGHDT, CDR2 YNNKEL (reference sequence). The germline V and J ends were trimmed by 0 bases and 4 bases, with 4 bases remaining between them. Here the CDR3 DNA reads TGTGCCAGCAGCCAAGAGAGAAATCAGCCCCAGCATTTT. This codes for CASSQERNQPQHF.

This clonotype came up many times. This chain connects TRBV24-1 to TRBJ2-3, with 8 bases aligning to TRBD1. The CDR3 is 17 residues long. Germline lookup yields CDR1 KGHDR and CDR2 SFDVKD. V shed 1 base and J 1 base; nucleotides not matched to a gene: 6. CDR3: CATSDFPGTGGTDTQYF. The CDR3 nucleotides read TGTGCCACCAGTGATTTTCCCGGGACAGGAGGCACAGATACGCAGTATTTT.